These 27 T cell receptor beta chains came from one sample sequenced in a study of blood T cells in healthy people across ages. PCR was performed a second time for about 6 to 12 cycles using a sample-barcoded 5' primer and a J-beta primer mix. TCRdb independently ran MiXCR on the 5' RACE reads; one entry per CDR3 protein. The sample includes just over 1 million distinct CDR3 sequences, roughly 45% seen only once; the top ten take about 19%. Input material: blood. The receptor set was obtained from a woman aged 60-75 years in good health.

This rearrangement joins TRBV20-1 to TRBJ2-4; TRBD2 matches at 13 bases. The J call could be wrong; TRBJ2-5 is a better fit for the DNA end. The CDR3 spans 16 residues. In germline, CDR1 is DFQATT, CDR2 SNEGSKA (reference sequence). The CDR3 protein is CSAFGTSGMEGETQYF. In DNA, the CDR3 is TGCAGTGCCTTCGGGACTAGCGGGATGGAGGGCGAGACCCAGTACTTC.

This clonotype occurred once. This chain's CDR3 is CASSKNNQPQHF. The CDR3 DNA sequence: TGTGCCAGCAGTAAAAATAATCAGCCCCAGCATTTT. The chain employs TRBV28 and TRBJ1-5; D is uncertain. From germline, CDR1 is MDHEN and CDR2 SYDVKM. The CDR3 is 12 amino acids. V was shortened by 5 bases and J by 4 bases, with 6 bases between the two germline ends.

The chain joins TRBV10-3 to TRBJ1-1, with 9 bases aligning to TRBD1. Per the germline V gene, CDR1 is ENHRY and CDR2 is SYGVKD. This CDR3 region has 14 residues. The trim removed 6 bases at V and 1 base at J, leaving 3 bases unmatched. The CDR3 spells CAIREGQGNTEAFF. DNA for the CDR3: TGTGCCATCAGGGAGGGACAGGGGAACACTGAAGCTTTCTTT.

This rearrangement joins TRBV7-9 to TRBJ1-2; D remains unclear. With 4 bases removed from V and 4 bases from J, the gap between germline ends came to 13 bases. The V gene's germline CDR1 is SEHNR and CDR2 FQNEAQ (reference sequence). The length of the CDR3 is 14 residues. The CDR3 here is CASSSHWDPYGYTF. The CDR3 bases are TGTGCCAGCAGCTCACACTGGGATCCCTATGGCTACACCTTC.

CDR3 residues: CASSRGQGEGYEQYF. CDR3 DNA sequence: TGTGCCAGCTCTCGAGGACAGGGGGAAGGATACGAGCAGTACTTC. The chain combines TRBV18 with TRBJ2-4; 10 bases match TRBD1. The DNA end is more similar to TRBJ2-7, so the J call may be wrong. The CDR3 spans 15 residues. Germline loops: CDR1 KGHSH, CDR2 LQKENI.

The chain links TRBV28 to TRBJ1-4, with a tentative D call TRBD1 (6 bases). V lost 5 bases, J lost 6 bases, and 19 bases lay in between. This CDR3 spans 16 amino acids. Germline V gene sequence: CDR1 MDHEN, CDR2 SYDVKM. CDR3 amino acids: CASSAYRVSGYEKLFF. CDR3 coding DNA: TGTGCCAGCAGTGCATACAGGGTATCCGGGTATGAAAAACTGTTTTTT.

This clonotype was detected only a few times. The V and J genes are TRBV5-4 and TRBJ1-4; D is unresolved. CDR1 and CDR2 from the germline V gene are SGHNT and YYREEE (reference sequence). V was cut by 9 bases and J by 0 bases, with 9 bases left in between. The CDR3 extends over 13 amino acids. DNA for the CDR3: TGTGCCACCACAGACCCAACTAATGAAAAACTGTTTTTT. Translating gives CATTDPTNEKLFF.

In its sample, this clonotype was seen a few times. The V gene is TRBV27, the J gene TRBJ2-1; 7 nucleotides line up with TRBD2. The J segment lost 0 bases and the V segment lost 6 bases, leaving 5 bases of the junction unmatched. Germline CDR1 and CDR2: MNHEY and SMNVEV (reference sequence). The CDR3 is 15 residues long. Here the CDR3 reads CASRALAVSYNEQFF. The CDR3 bases are TGTGCCAGCAGAGCGCTAGCGGTCTCCTACAATGAGCAGTTCTTC.

This clonotype was seen a handful of times. The chain uses TRBV20-1 and TRBJ1-4; TRBD1 might be the D (5 bases). Germline CDR1 reads DFQATT; CDR2 reads SNEGSKA (reference sequence). V gave up 2 bases and J gave up 3 bases, with 16 bases separating them. The CDR3 totals 16 residues. DNA for the CDR3: TGCAGTGCTAGACCACGGCCTCGGGGACCTAATGAAAAACTGTTTTTT. Translated, it gives CSARPRPRGPNEKLFF.

This clonotype was detected only a few times. This chain uses TRBV2 with TRBJ2-1, with TRBD2 matching over 7 bases. The CDR3 loop spans 12 amino acids. J lost 7 bases, V lost 7 bases, and 4 bases had no gene match. The germline V gene has CDR1 SNHLY and CDR2 FYNNEI. For the CDR3, the DNA is TGTGCCAGCAAAAACGGGGGGAATGAGCAGTTCTTC. Translation: CASKNGGNEQFF.

This clonotype was picked up one time. The chain links TRBV12-3 or TRBV12-4 to TRBJ2-3, with D maybe TRBD1 (5 bases). The CDR3 spans 14 residues. Trimming removed 6 bases at V and 0 bases at J, with 10 bases between. CDR3 region: CASRDIASTDTQYF. The CDR3 DNA reads as TGTGCCAGCAGGGACATTGCTAGCACAGATACGCAGTATTTT.

This clonotype showed up just a few times. V is TRBV20-1 and J is TRBJ2-1; TRBD2 matches 8 bases. Germline CDR1 and CDR2: DFQATT and SNEGSKA (reference sequence). The CDR3 loop spans 14 amino acids. V dropped 7 bases and J dropped 5; count of bases not matched to a gene: 10. This CDR3 is CSVFIPGGNNEQFF. CDR3 bases: TGCAGTGTTTTTATTCCGGGAGGGAACAATGAGCAGTTCTTC.

The gene calls are TRBV27 and TRBJ2-5; a weak D match, TRBD2 (5 bases). Deletions cut 6 bases from V and 4 bases from J, with 18 bases between. This CDR3 contains 15 residues. Germline V lookup: CDR1 MNHEY, CDR2 SMNVEV (reference sequence). The DNA for the CDR3 is TGTGCCAGCAGCCCCTACAAGGGCGGGTTAGAGACCCAGTACTTC. It encodes CASSPYKGGLETQYF.

This clonotype was counted many times. The gene calls are TRBV12-3 or TRBV12-4 and TRBJ2-5; no reliable D call. The CDR3 extends over 13 amino acids. The germline V and J ends were trimmed by 4 bases and 5 bases, with 11 bases remaining between them. CDR3 sequence (DNA): TGTGCCAGCAGTTCGACACGCCGGGAGACCCAGTACTTC. Protein: CASSSTRRETQYF.

This clonotype is classed as medium-sized. The chain links TRBV5-6 to TRBJ2-7, with D unclear. Germline V gene lookup returns CDR1 SGHDT and CDR2 YYEEEE. Trimming left V 2 bases short and J 0 bases short, with 9 bases between. The CDR3 covers 14 residues. The CDR3 loop reads CASSFYTSSYEQYF. In DNA form, the CDR3 reads TGTGCCAGCAGCTTCTATACGAGCTCCTACGAGCAGTACTTC.

This clonotype has more than one count but fewer than ten. V usage is TRBV27 and J usage is TRBJ1-2; possible D gene TRBD1, 5 bases. The ends were cut back, 6 bases at V and 0 bases at J, with 17 bases in the middle. The CDR3 runs to 16 residues. Germline CDR1 is MNHEY and CDR2 is SMNVEV (reference sequence). CDR3 loop: CASRYPRGATNYGYTF. The CDR3, as DNA: TGTGCCAGCAGATACCCGAGGGGTGCGACTAACTATGGCTACACCTTC.

This clonotype showed up just a few times. CDR3 protein: CASSLTFREEQYF. The DNA of the CDR3 is TGTGCCAGCAGCTTAACTTTTCGGGAGGAGCAGTACTTC. The rearrangement uses TRBV7-3 and TRBJ2-5; 7 nucleotides match TRBD2. Germline V gives CDR1 SGHTA, CDR2 FQGTGA. Trimming cost V 0 bases and J 11 bases; bases outside gene matches: 6. The CDR3 spans 13 residues.

This sequence joins TRBV9 and TRBJ2-5, with TRBD1 matching 12 bases. The J segment lost 4 bases and the V segment lost 6 bases, leaving 13 bases of the junction unmatched. The CDR3 is 17 amino acids. CDR1 and CDR2 from the germline V gene are SGDLS and YYNGEE. The chain's CDR3 is CASTPGAGTGGAETQYF. The CDR3 bases are TGTGCCAGCACTCCCGGGGCCGGGACAGGGGGCGCAGAGACCCAGTACTTC.

In regard to this clonotype: The junction shows a germline mismatch at one end, possibly a read error. The rearrangement uses TRBV5-1 and TRBJ2-1, with TRBD2 identical over 7 bases. The CDR3 sequence is 14 residues long. Germline V gene data show CDR1 as SGHRS and CDR2 as YFSETQ. The CDR3 DNA reads TGCACCAGCAGCTTCAGAACTAGCGTAAGTGAGCAGTTCTTC. Translation gives CTSSFRTSVSEQFF.

This clonotype was detected only a few times. The rearrangement uses TRBV29-1 and TRBJ2-1; 7 positions agree with TRBD2. This CDR3 is built from 14 residues. Germline trimming cut 5 bases from V and 3 bases from J; bases unmatched to any gene: 7. CDR1 and CDR2 from the germline V gene are SQVTM and ANQGSEA. Here the CDR3 reads CSVIGTILYNEQFF. CDR3 nucleotide sequence: TGCAGCGTTATCGGGACTATCCTCTACAATGAGCAGTTCTTC.

This clonotype was picked up many times. The rearrangement joins TRBV6-2 or TRBV6-3 to TRBJ2-1; TRBD2 aligns across 7 bases. There are 13 residues in the CDR3. The J segment lost 2 bases and the V segment lost 5 bases, leaving 0 bases of the junction unmatched. Germline V gene data show CDR1 as MNHEY and CDR2 as SVGEGT. CDR3 in amino acids: CASSSGAYNEQFF. CDR3 nucleotide sequence: TGTGCCAGCAGTAGCGGGGCCTACAATGAGCAGTTCTTC.

This clonotype was seen a handful of times. The rearrangement joins TRBV2 to TRBJ2-1; TRBD2 matches 11 bases. The CDR3 sequence is 14 residues long. CDR1 and CDR2 from the germline V gene are SNHLY and FYNNEI. Trimming at V came to 6 bases and at J to 7 bases, leaving 5 bases not matched to a gene. Written as DNA, the CDR3 is TGTGCCAGCAGGACTAGCGGGACGGGGAATGAGCAGTTCTTC. Protein sequence: CASRTSGTGNEQFF.

The chain carries TRBV5-1 and TRBJ2-1; D gene ambiguous. CDR1 and CDR2 from the germline V gene are SGHRS and YFSETQ. Trimming took off 1 base at V and 5 bases at J, with 13 bases between the two ends. The CDR3 extends over 15 amino acids. This chain's CDR3 is CASSLTVTANNEQFF. The CDR3 DNA sequence: TGCGCCAGCAGCTTGACAGTAACGGCAAACAATGAGCAGTTCTTC.

This clonotype was seen only a few times. The J gene is TRBJ1-2, the V gene TRBV29-1; possibly TRBD1 for D (6 bases). V lost 6 bases, J lost 8 bases, and 10 bases lay in between. Germline V gene sequence: CDR1 SQVTM, CDR2 ANQGSEA. This CDR3 region has 10 residues. CDR3 sequence reads: CSVRGNGYTF. CDR3 nucleotide sequence: TGCAGCGTGAGGGGGAACGGCTACACCTTC.

This chain links TRBV20-1 with TRBJ1-4; TRBD1 is a possible D gene (6 bases). V was trimmed by 7 bases and J by 4 bases, leaving 13 bases between them. Germline V gives CDR1 DFQATT, CDR2 SNEGSKA (reference sequence). This CDR3 has 13 residues. Written as DNA, the CDR3 is TGCAGTGTTAAGAGACAGGTTAATGAAAAACTGTTTTTT. Amino acid sequence: CSVKRQVNEKLFF.

The sample holds one count of this clonotype. This chain connects TRBV27 to TRBJ2-3, with 7 bases identical to TRBD2. The J segment lost 6 bases and the V segment lost 4 bases, leaving 19 bases of the junction unmatched. CDR3 size: 18 residues. Germline lookup yields CDR1 MNHEY and CDR2 SMNVEV (reference sequence). The CDR3 is CASSSIILPLAGEDTQYF. The CDR3 DNA reads as TGTGCCAGCAGTTCAATTATTCTCCCCTTGGCGGGAGAGGATACGCAGTATTTT.

The chain couples TRBV7-2 to TRBJ1-2; D uncertain. The CDR3 loop spans 13 amino acids. The V and J ends lost 3 bases and 8 bases respectively, with 13 bases between them. Germline CDR1 reads SGHTA; CDR2 reads FQGNSA. CDR3 amino acids: CASSFVGTRGYTF. DNA for the CDR3: TGTGCCAGCAGCTTCGTAGGAACTAGGGGCTACACCTTC.